This T cell receptor beta chain was obtained from a study of beta chain features in type 1 diabetes. Study observations and caveats: The influence of HLA type on TCRB rearrangement stayed undetermined. cDNA sequencing could over-represent cells with high TCR expression. Compared to healthy donors, patients appeared to have naive, central memory and Treg TCRB repertoires that were more alike.

Sorting based on CD45RO/CCR7/CD25/CD127/CD95/CD27 separated CD4+ naive, central memory, regulatory and stem cell-like memory cells. With regard to this clone: What it binds is not known.

Germline loops: CDR1 KGHSH, CDR2 LQKENI. V gave up 5 bases and J gave up 4 bases; unmatched junction bases: 4. The CDR3 is 14 amino acids. cDNA synthesis used the whole RNA isolate, giving expressed TCRB sequences. Profiled with immunoSEQ multiplex PCR; TCRdb holds only in-frame clones, not every one. The data contain around 500,000 clones, around 10% of them singletons. The sequence derives from a woman aged 18 to 35 in good health. The V and J genes are TRBV18 and TRBJ2-5; 10 nucleotides agree with TRBD1. The sample consisted of naive CD4+ T cells from blood. This CDR3 is CASSSGTGVETQYF. The CDR3 DNA reads TGTGCCAGCTCATCCGGGACAGGGGTAGAGACCCAGTACTTC. Full variable domain (rest looked up from reference TRBV18 and TRBJ2-5): NAGVMQNPRHLVRRRGQEARLRCSPMKGHSHVYWYRQLPEEGLKFMVYLQKENIIDESGMPKERFSAEFPKEGPSILRIQQVVRGDSAAYFCASSSGTGVETQYFGPGTRLLVL.